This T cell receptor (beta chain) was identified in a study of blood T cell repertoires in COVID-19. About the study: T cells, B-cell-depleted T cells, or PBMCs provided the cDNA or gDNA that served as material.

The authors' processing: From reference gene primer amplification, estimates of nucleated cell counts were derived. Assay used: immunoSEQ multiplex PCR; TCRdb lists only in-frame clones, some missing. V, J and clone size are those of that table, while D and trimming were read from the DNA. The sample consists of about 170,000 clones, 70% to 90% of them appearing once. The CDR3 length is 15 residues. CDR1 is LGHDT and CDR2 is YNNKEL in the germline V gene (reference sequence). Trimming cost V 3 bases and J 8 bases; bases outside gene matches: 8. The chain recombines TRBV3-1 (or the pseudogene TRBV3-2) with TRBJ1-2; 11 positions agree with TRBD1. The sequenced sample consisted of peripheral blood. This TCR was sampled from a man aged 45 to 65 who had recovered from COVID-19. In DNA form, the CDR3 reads TGTGCCAGCAGCCACTCCGGGACAGGGGGTAAGGGCTACACCTTC. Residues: CASSHSGTGGKGYTF.